The clone carrying this TCR beta chain has at least ten counts. Its antigen is unidentified. The source of the sample is a study of T cell repertoires in cytomegalovirus infection. Study-level background: Recently identified HLA-C-restricted CMV epitopes and well-studied HLA-B-restricted CMV epitopes were used by the study. Public TCR beta signatures provided an indication of both CMV infection and a matching HLA type.

Study observations and caveats: Carriage of CMV together with the relevant HLA was identifiable through cumulative public TCR beta family frequency. CMV-specific TCR beta clonotypes restricted by HLA-C were the ones dominating the ex vivo response.

TCRdb recomputed calls from the reads with MiXCR, one row per CDR3 protein. This table has some 800,000 distinct CDR3 sequences, 32% appearing once. Trimming removed 1 base at V and 0 bases at J, with 15 bases between. CDR1 SEHNR and CDR2 FQNEAQ come from the germline V gene (reference sequence). The CDR3 runs to 17 residues. Here the sequenced sample was cultured CD8+ T cells from PBMCs, taken from culture after CMV antigen stimulation. The receptor was isolated from a human donor in good health (CMV status not recorded). Some clones in this sample may be carry-over from other donors' samples. The rearrangement uses TRBV7-9 and TRBJ1-1, with a tentative D call TRBD1 (5 bases). CDR3 loop: CASSLGAGLSLNTEAFF. The CDR3 DNA sequence: TGTGCCAGCAGCTTAGGGGCAGGGTTAAGTTTGAACACTGAAGCTTTCTTT. The full variable domain, completed using reference TRBV7-9 and TRBJ1-1, is DTGVSQNPRHKITKRGQNVTFRCDPISEHNRLYWYRQTLGQGPEFLTYFQNEAQLEKSRLLSDRFSAERPKGSFSTLEIQRTEQGDSAMYLCASSLGAGLSLNTEAFFGQGTRLTVV.